This T cell receptor (beta chain) was found in a study of shared clonotypes between healthy human individuals. CDR3 length: 15 residues. Germline values: CDR1 MNHEY, CDR2 SMNVEV (reference sequence). The V and J ends lost 5 bases and 4 bases respectively, with 14 bases between them. The test was conducted at deep level. Here immunoSEQ multiplex PCR was the method, and the copy in TCRdb shows in-frame clones only, minus some. This table holds roughly 320,000 clones, around 87% found once. CD45RO+ cells plus CCR7-negative CD45RA+ TemRA cells formed CD8 memory. The specimen sequenced was memory CD8+ T cells sorted from blood. The sample's subset: CD45RO+ cells pooled with CCR7-negative TemRA cells. The chain carries TRBV27 and TRBJ2-2; maybe TRBD2 (5 bases). The source of this sequence is a man aged 18-30 years in good health. The DNA for the CDR3 is TGTGCCAGCAGTCGACGGACTCAGTTCACCGGGGAGCTGTTTTTT. It yields the protein CASSRRTQFTGELFF.